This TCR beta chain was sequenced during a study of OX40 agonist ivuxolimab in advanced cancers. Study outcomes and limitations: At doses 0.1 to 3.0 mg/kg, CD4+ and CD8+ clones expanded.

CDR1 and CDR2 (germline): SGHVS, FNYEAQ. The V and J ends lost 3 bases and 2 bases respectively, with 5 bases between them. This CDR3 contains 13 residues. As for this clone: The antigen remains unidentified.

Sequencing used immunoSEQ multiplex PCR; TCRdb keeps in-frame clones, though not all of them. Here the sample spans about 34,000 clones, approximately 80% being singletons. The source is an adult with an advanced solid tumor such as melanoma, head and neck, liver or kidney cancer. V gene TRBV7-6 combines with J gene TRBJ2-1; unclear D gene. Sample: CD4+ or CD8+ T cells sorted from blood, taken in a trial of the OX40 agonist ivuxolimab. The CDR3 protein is CASSFEPYNEQFF. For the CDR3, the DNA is TGTGCCAGCAGCTTTGAGCCCTACAATGAGCAGTTCTTC.